These 2 T cell receptor beta chains originate from one sample sequenced in a study of molecular identifiers for immune sequencing clone quantification. TCRdb reprocessed the PCR reads with MiXCR, giving one entry per CDR3 protein. The data show approximately 680,000 distinct CDR3 sequences, around 25% seen once. The source material was naive CD8+ T cells from blood, with Jurkat cell RNA spiked in. This sample's subset: FACS-sorted CD8+CD4-CCR7+CD45RA+ naive T cells. The receptors come from a human donor in good health. Some libraries in this study had Jurkat cell RNA spiked in.

The chain employs TRBV14 and TRBJ2-7, with D possibly matching TRBD1 (5 bases). V lost 7 bases and J 6 bases, leaving 16 bases between the germline ends. The CDR3 loop spans 13 amino acids. From germline, CDR1 is SGHDN and CDR2 FVKESK. The CDR3 loop reads CASNPPAGCEQYF. CDR3 nucleotides: TGTGCCAGCAACCCCCCGGCAGGGTGCGAGCAGTACTTC. Full variable domain (missing parts from reference TRBV14 and TRBJ2-7): EAGVTQFPSHSVIEKGQTVTLRCDPISGHDNLYWYRRVMGKEIKFLLHFVKESKQDESGMPNNRFLAERTGGTYSTLKVQPAELEDSGVYFCASNPPAGCEQYFGPGTRLTVT.

This clonotype was detected ten times or more. V is TRBV7-6 and J is TRBJ2-3, with 8 bases identical to TRBD2. From germline, CDR1 is SGHVS and CDR2 FNYEAQ. The CDR3 length is 17 residues. Germline trimming cut 2 bases from V and 4 bases from J; bases unmatched to any gene: 11. The CDR3 reads CASSLRAAGGVPDTQYF. The CDR3 DNA sequence: TGTGCCAGCAGCTTACGAGCGGCGGGGGGCGTCCCAGATACGCAGTATTTT.